The following is a TCR beta chain sequence with its context. This sample was taken from a study of blood T cell repertoires in COVID-19. Germline V gene lookup returns CDR1 SGHKS and CDR2 YYEKEE (reference sequence). CDR3 length: 13 residues. V lost 0 bases and J lost 0, with 3 bases in between. Produced via immunoSEQ multiplex PCR; TCRdb's table is partial and in-frame only. Of hundreds of thousands of clones detected, around 85% appear once; the ten largest clones hold 4% to 6%. This chain links TRBV5-5 with TRBJ1-1, with D unresolved. Sequencing was done on a sample of peripheral blood. This sequence originates from a man aged 45-60 years with active or convalescent COVID-19. This chain's CDR3 is CASSLVVNTEAFF. CDR3 bases: TGTGCCAGCAGCTTGGTCGTGAACACTGAAGCTTTCTTT.